This T cell receptor beta chain originates from a study of blood T cell repertoires in COVID-19. Across the study: COVID-19 samples, acute and convalescent, were from the United States, Italy and Spain. The cDNA or gDNA used as material had been derived from T cells, B-cell-depleted T cells, or PBMCs.

The table came from immunoSEQ multiplex PCR; TCRdb's copy has only in-frame clones and leaves some out. In the table there are about 170,000 clones, more than 75% of which are singletons. The length of the CDR3 is 13 residues. V was clipped by 4 bases and J by 8 bases, with 13 bases between them. Per the germline V gene, CDR1 is SGHRS and CDR2 is YFSETQ. Sequencing was performed on peripheral blood. This receptor was taken from a man aged 45-60 years who had recovered from COVID-19. This sequence joins TRBV5-1 and TRBJ2-1; D perhaps matches TRBD1 (5 bases). Here the CDR3 reads CASSVPIGDEQFF. The CDR3 bases are TGCGCCAGCAGCGTTCCAATAGGGGATGAGCAGTTCTTC. Full variable domain (outside the CDR3, taken from reference TRBV5-1 and TRBJ2-1): KAGVTQTPRYLIKTRGQQVTLSCSPISGHRSVSWYQQTPGQGLQFLFEYFSETQRNKGNFPGRFSGRQFSNSRSEMNVSTLELGDSALYLCASSVPIGDEQFFGPGTRLTVL.